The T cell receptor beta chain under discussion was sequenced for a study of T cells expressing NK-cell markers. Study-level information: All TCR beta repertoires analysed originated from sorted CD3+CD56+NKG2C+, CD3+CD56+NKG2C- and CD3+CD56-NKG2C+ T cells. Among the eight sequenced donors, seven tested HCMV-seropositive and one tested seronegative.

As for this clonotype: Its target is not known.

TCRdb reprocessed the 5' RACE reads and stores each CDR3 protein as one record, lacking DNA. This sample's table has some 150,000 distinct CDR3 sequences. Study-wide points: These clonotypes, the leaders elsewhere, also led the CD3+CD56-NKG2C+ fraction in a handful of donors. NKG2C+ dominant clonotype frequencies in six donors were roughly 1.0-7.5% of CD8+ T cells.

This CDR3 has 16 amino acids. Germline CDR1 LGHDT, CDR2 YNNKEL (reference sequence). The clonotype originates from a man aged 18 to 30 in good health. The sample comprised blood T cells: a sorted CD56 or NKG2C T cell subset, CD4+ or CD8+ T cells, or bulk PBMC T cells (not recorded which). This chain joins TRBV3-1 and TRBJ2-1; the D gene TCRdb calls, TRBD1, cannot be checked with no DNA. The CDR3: CASSPTGTGAYNEQFF.